Listed here are 3 T cell receptor beta chains from one sample, sequenced in a study of blood T cell repertoires in COVID-19. Profiled with immunoSEQ multiplex PCR; TCRdb holds only in-frame clones, not every one. The sample contains 200,000 to 250,000 clones, around 85% of which appear only once. The sample was peripheral blood. These receptors were collected from a human donor in a cohort sampled during active COVID-19.

V gene TRBV7-9 combines with J gene TRBJ2-2; TRBD1 agrees at 7 bases. This CDR3 has 18 amino acids. CDR1 is SEHNR, CDR2 FQNEAQ, per germline (reference sequence). Unmatched junction bases numbered 10, after V lost 3 bases and J lost 0 bases. The CDR3 sequence: CASSLGPRGGANTGELFF. CDR3 bases: TGTGCCAGCAGCTTGGGGCCCCGAGGGGGCGCGAACACCGGGGAGCTGTTTTTT.

This chain connects TRBV3-1 (or the pseudogene TRBV3-2) to TRBJ2-2; 11 bases align to TRBD1. This CDR3 contains 19 residues. V dropped 0 bases and J dropped 2; count of bases not matched to a gene: 8. Germline-derived CDR1 and CDR2 are LGHDT and YNNKEL (reference sequence). The CDR3 is CASSQDYWTGGANTGELFF. The DNA of the CDR3 is TGTGCCAGCAGCCAAGATTACTGGACAGGGGGCGCCAACACCGGGGAGCTGTTTTTT.

The CDR3, as DNA: TGTGCCAGCGGGAACCGGGACAGGGGATACGAGCAGTACTTC. It is translated as CASGNRDRGYEQYF. This chain links TRBV5-5 with TRBJ2-7, with 10 bases matching TRBD1. Germline V gene data show CDR1 as SGHKS and CDR2 as YYEKEE (reference sequence). With 7 bases clipped from V and 4 bases from J, the junction kept 8 bases outside the gene matches. This CDR3 has 14 residues.